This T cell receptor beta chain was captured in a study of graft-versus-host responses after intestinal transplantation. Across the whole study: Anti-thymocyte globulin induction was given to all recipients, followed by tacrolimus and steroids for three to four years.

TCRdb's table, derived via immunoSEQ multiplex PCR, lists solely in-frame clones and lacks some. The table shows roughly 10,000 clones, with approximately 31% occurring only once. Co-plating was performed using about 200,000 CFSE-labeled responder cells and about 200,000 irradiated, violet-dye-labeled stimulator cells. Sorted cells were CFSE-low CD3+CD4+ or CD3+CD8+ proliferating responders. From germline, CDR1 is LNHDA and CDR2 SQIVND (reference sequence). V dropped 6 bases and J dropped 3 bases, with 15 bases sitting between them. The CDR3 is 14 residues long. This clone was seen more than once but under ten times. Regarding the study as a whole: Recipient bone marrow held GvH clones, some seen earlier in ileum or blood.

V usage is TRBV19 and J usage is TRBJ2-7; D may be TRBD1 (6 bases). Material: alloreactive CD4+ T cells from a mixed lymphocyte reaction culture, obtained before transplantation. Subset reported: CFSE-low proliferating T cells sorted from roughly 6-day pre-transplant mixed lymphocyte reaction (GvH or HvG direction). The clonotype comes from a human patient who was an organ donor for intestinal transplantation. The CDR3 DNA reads TGTGCCAGTAGCAGGACAGTGAACCTCTACGAGCAGTACTTC. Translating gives CASSRTVNLYEQYF. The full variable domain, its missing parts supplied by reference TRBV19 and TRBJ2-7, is DGGITQSPKYLFRKEGQNVTLSCEQNLNHDAMYWYRQDPGQGLRLIYYSQIVNDFQKGDIAEGYSVSREKKESFPLTVTSAQKNPTAFYLCASSRTVNLYEQYFGPGTRLTVT.